The 5 T cell receptor beta chains below were found in one sample sequenced in a study of T cell repertoires in cytomegalovirus infection. TCRdb independently ran MiXCR on the reads; one entry per CDR3 protein. The sample lists around 250,000 distinct CDR3 sequences; approximately 15% were seen once. The sequencing input was CD8+ T cells from PBMCs. The receptors derive from a human donor in good health (CMV status not recorded). Some clones in this sample may be carry-over from other donors' samples.

In its sample, this clonotype was seen a few times. No DNA is shown, since the ends of the CDR3 on it are uncertain; the CDR3 is the one TCRdb lists. This chain joins TRBV4-3 and TRBJ1-2. The CDR3 region is 13 residues in length, termini included. Germline V gives CDR1 LGHNA, CDR2 YSLEER. The CDR3 is CASSQEFATGTSF.

This chain connects TRBV9 to TRBJ2-3; D unresolved. V was pared by 4 bases and J by 5 bases, with 17 bases between. This CDR3 has 15 amino acids. Germline V gene sequence: CDR1 SGDLS, CDR2 YYNGEE. The CDR3: CASSPGDVYEDTQYF. CDR3 nucleotide sequence: TGTGCCAGCAGCCCCGGCGACGTGTACGAAGATACGCAGTATTTT.

This clonotype was counted at least ten times. The chain recombines TRBV7-9 with TRBJ1-1; 10 bases fit TRBD1. The CDR3 consists of 16 residues. Trimming took 5 bases from V and 4 from J; bases not matched to a gene: 10. Germline V gene data show CDR1 as SEHNR and CDR2 as FQNEAQ (reference sequence). As DNA, the CDR3 is TGTGCCAGCAGCCGTCCCTCACGGACAGGGGGCACTGAAGCTTTCTTT. This encodes CASSRPSRTGGTEAFF.

This clonotype came up a few times. Relative to the germline gene, one junction end is altered; a read error may explain this. The CDR3 DNA follows: TGTGCCAGCAGCTTGCCTCCGGCCTACGAGCAGTACTTC. The encoded protein is CASSLPPAYEQYF. The genes are TRBV5-3 and TRBJ2-7; D gene ambiguous. TRBV5-3 is reported as an ORF; its role is uncertain. The CDR3 consists of 13 residues.

The chain uses TRBV6-1 and TRBJ1-2; D gene unclear. CDR3 size: 13 residues. V lost 2 bases and J 4 bases, leaving 8 bases between the germline ends. Germline V CDR1 and CDR2: MNHNS, SASEGT. Here the CDR3 reads CASSELSRYGYTF. CDR3 DNA: TGTGCCAGCAGTGAACTTAGCCGCTATGGCTACACCTTC.